Described below is a single T cell receptor (beta chain) sequence and its context. This record comes from a study of blood T cell repertoires in COVID-19. Using immunoSEQ multiplex PCR, the repertoire was profiled, and TCRdb retains in-frame clones only, with some absent. Of fewer than 110,000 clones in the sample, over 70% were seen once. Source material: peripheral blood. This receptor was identified in a human donor in a cohort sampled during active or convalescent COVID-19.

CDR3 amino acids: CASSPRADRANQPQHF. CDR3 DNA: TGTGCCAGCAGTCCTAGGGCCGACAGGGCTAATCAGCCCCAGCATTTT. This rearrangement joins TRBV27 to TRBJ1-5, with 7 positions matching TRBD1. V lost 5 bases, J lost 4 bases, and 11 bases stayed unmatched. Per germline, CDR1 MNHEY and CDR2 SMNVEV (reference sequence). The CDR3 totals 16 residues.